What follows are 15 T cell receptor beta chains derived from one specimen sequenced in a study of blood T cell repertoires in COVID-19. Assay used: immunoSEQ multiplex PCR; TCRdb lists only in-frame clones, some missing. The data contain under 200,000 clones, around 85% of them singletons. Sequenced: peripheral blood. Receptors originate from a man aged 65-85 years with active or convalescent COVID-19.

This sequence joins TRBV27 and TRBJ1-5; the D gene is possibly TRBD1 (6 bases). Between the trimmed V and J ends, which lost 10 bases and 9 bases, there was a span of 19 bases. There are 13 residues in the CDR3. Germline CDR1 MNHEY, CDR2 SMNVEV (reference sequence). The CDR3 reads CAINGGRILPQHF. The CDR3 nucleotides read TGTGCCATAAACGGGGGGCGGATACTGCCCCAGCATTTT.

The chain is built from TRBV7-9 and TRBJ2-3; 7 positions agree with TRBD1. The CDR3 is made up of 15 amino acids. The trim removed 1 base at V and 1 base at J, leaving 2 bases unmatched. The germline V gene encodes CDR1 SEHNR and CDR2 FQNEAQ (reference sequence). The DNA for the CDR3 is TGTGCCAGCAGCTTAGACAGGGGCGGCACAGATACGCAGTATTTT. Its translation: CASSLDRGGTDTQYF.

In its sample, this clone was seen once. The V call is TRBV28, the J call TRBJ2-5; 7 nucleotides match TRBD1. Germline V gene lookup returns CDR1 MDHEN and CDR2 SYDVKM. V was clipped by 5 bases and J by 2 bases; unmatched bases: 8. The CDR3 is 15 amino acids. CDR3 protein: CASSTRTGLQETQYF. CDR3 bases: TGTGCCAGCAGTACGCGGACAGGCCTACAAGAGACCCAGTACTTC.

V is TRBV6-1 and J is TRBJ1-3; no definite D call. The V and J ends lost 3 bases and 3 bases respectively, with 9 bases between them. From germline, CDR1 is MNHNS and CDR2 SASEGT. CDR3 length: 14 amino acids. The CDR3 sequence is CASSESGVGNTIYF. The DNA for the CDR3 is TGTGCCAGCAGTGAGTCCGGAGTTGGAAACACCATATATTTT.

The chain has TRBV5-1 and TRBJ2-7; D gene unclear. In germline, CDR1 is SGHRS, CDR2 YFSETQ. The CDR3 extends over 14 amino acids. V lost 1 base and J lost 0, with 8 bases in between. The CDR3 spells CASSLSLPSYEQYF. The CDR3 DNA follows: TGCGCCAGCAGCTTGTCCCTACCCTCCTACGAGCAGTACTTC.

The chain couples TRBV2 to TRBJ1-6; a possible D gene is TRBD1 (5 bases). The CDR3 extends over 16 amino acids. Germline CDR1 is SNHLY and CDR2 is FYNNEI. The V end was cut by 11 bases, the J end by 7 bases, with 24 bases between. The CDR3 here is CAPAAEGLGLNSPLHF. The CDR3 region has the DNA TGTGCCCCTGCCGCCGAAGGATTGGGGCTGAATTCACCCCTCCACTTT.

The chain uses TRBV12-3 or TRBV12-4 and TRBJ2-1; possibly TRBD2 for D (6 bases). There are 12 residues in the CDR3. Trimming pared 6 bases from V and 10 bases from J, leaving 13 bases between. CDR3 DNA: TGTGCCAGCAGCCCTATTGGACTAGAGCAGTTCTTC. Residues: CASSPIGLEQFF.

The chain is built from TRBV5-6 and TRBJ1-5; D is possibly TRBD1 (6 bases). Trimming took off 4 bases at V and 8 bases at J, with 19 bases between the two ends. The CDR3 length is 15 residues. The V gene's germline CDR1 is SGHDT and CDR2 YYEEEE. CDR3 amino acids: CASSTTRGGPEPQHF. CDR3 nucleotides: TGTGCCAGCAGCACGACTCGTGGGGGCCCCGAGCCCCAGCATTTT. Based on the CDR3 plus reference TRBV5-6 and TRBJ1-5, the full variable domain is DAGVTQSPTHLIKTRGQQVTLRCSPKSGHDTVSWYQQALGQGPQFIFQYYEEEERQRGNFPDRFSGHQFPNYSSELNVNALLLGDSALYLCASSTTRGGPEPQHFGDGTRLSIL.

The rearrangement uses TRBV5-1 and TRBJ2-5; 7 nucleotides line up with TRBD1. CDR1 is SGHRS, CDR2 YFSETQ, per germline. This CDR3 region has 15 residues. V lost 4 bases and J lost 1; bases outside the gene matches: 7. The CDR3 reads CASSLGTAIQETQYF. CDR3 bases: TGCGCCAGCAGCCTGGGGACAGCCATCCAAGAGACCCAGTACTTC.

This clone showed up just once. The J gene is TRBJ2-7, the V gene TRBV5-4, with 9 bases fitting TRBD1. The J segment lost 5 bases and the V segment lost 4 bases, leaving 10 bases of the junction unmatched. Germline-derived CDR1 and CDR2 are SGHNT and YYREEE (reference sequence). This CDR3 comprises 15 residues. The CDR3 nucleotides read TGTGCCAGCAGCCTTTCCGGGACAGGGTCCCACGAGCAGTACTTC. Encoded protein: CASSLSGTGSHEQYF.

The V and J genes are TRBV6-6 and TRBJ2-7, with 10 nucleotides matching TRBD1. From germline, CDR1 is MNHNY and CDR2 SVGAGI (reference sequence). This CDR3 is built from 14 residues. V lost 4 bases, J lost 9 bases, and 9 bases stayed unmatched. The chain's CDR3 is CASSSGTGVLGQYF. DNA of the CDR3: TGTGCCAGCAGTTCCGGGACAGGGGTTTTGGGGCAGTACTTC.

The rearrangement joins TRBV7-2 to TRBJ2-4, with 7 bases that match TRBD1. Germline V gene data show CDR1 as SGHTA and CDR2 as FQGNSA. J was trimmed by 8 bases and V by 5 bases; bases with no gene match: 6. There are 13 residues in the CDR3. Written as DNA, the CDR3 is TGTGCCAGCAGCAAAACAGGGGTGGACATTCAGTACTTC. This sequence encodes CASSKTGVDIQYF. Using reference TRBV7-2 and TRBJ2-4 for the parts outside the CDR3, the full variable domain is GAGVSQSPSNKVTEKGKDVELRCDPISGHTALYWYRQSLGQGLEFLIYFQGNSAPDKSGLPSDRFSAERTGGSVSTLTIQRTQQEDSAVYLCASSKTGVDIQYFGAGTRLSVL.

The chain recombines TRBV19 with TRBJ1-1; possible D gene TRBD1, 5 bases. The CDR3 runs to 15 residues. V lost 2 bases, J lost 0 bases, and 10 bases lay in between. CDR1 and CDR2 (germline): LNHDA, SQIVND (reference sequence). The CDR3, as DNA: TGTGCCAGTAGTATATACGGGGGTATGAACACTGAAGCTTTCTTT. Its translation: CASSIYGGMNTEAFF.

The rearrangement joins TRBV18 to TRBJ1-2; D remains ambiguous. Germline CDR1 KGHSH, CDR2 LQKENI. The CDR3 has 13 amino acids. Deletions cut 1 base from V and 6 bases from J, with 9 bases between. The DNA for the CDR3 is TGTGCCAGCTCACCACTTTCCAGTAATGGCTACACCTTC. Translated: CASSPLSSNGYTF.

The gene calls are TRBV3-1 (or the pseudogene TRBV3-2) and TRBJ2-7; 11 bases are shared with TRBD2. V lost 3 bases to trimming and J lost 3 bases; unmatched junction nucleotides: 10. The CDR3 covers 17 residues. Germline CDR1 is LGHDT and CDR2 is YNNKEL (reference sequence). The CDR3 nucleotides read TGTGCCAGCAGCCACGTTATAGCGGGAGGGGGTCTCTACGAGCAGTACTTC. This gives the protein CASSHVIAGGGLYEQYF.